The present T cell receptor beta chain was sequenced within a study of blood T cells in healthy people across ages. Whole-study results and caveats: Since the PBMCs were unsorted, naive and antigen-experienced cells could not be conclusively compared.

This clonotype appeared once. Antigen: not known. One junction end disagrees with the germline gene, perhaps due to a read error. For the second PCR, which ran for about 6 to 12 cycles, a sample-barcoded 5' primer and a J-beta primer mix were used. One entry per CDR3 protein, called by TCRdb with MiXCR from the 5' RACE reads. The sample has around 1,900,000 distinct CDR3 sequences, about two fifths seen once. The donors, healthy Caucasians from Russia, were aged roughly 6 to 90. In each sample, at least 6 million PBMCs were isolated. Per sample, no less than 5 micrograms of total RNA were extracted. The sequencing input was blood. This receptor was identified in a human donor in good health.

The CDR3 nucleotides read TGTGCCGGCTCACCGGAAAATCAGGGGTCACCCCTCCACTTT. It is translated as CAGSPENQGSPLHF. V and J are TRBV18 and TRBJ1-6, with a weak D call TRBD1 (6 bases). The CDR3 is 14 residues long. The germline gives CDR1 KGHSH, CDR2 LQKENI. Full variable domain (missing parts from reference TRBV18 and TRBJ1-6): NAGVMQNPRHLVRRRGQEARLRCSPMKGHSHVYWYRQLPEEGLKFMVYLQKENIIDESGMPKERFSAEFPKEGPSILRIQQVVRGDSAAYFCAGSPENQGSPLHFGNGTRLTVT.